One sample yielded the 18 T cell receptor beta chains listed below, sequenced in a study of shared clonotypes between healthy human individuals. Assay: immunoSEQ multiplex PCR; the TCRdb copy retains only in-frame clones and omits some. Among 2 million to 2.5 million clones listed, 90% to 95% were seen once. Naive CD8 populations comprised CD45RO-negative cells positively selected for CCR7, excluding terminally differentiated effector memory CD45RA+ cells. What was sequenced was naive CD8+ T cells from PBMCs. The receptors were sampled from a man between 18 and 29 years old in good health. Some clones in this sample may be carry-over from other donors' samples.

About this clone itself: Other DNA sequences in this specimen translate into the identical CDR3. The chain is built from TRBV10-1 and TRBJ2-7; possibly TRBD1 for D (5 bases). CDR1 and CDR2 from the germline V gene are WNHNN and SYGVQD (reference sequence). CDR3 length: 12 residues. V was clipped by 4 bases and J by 1 base, with 5 bases between them. This CDR3 reads CASSAGSYEQYF. DNA for the CDR3: TGCGCCAGCAGTGCAGGGTCCTACGAGCAGTACTTC.

V usage is TRBV7-9 and J usage is TRBJ2-2, with 8 bases matching TRBD1. From germline, CDR1 is SEHNR and CDR2 FQNEAQ (reference sequence). There are 15 residues in the CDR3. J lost 4 bases, V lost 5 bases, and 6 bases had no gene match. The CDR3: CASSLGQGFTGELFF. Written as DNA, the CDR3 is TGTGCCAGCAGCCTCGGACAGGGATTCACCGGGGAGCTGTTTTTT.

The chain uses TRBV5-8 and TRBJ2-2; a weak D match, TRBD1 (6 bases). CDR3 length equals 15 residues. Germline V gene lookup returns CDR1 SGHTS and CDR2 YDEGEE. Trimming took off 2 bases at V and 5 bases at J, with 13 bases between the two ends. Written as DNA, the CDR3 is TGTGCCAGCAGCTTTGTGGGGGCTTATACCGGGGAGCTGTTTTTT. Amino acids: CASSFVGAYTGELFF.

The rearrangement links TRBV10-2 to TRBJ2-5, with no clear D. This CDR3 comprises 10 residues. Trimming pared 9 bases from V and 7 bases from J, leaving 9 bases between. The germline CDR1 and CDR2 sequences are WSHSY and SAAADI. The CDR3, as DNA: TGCGCCAGACGCGAAGGGACCCAGTACTTC. As protein: CARREGTQYF.

The J gene is TRBJ2-7, the V gene TRBV29-1, with TRBD2 matching over 7 bases. V lost 0 bases to trimming and J lost 0 bases; unmatched junction nucleotides: 8. Germline CDR1 SQVTM, CDR2 ANQGSEA. The CDR3 consists of 16 residues. The DNA of the CDR3 is TGCAGCGTTGAAGATTTAGCGGGTCCCAACTCCTACGAGCAGTACTTC. Translating it yields CSVEDLAGPNSYEQYF.

This clone was seen a few times. The genes are TRBV21-1 and TRBJ1-1. TRBV21-1 is assigned pseudogene status. This CDR3 is built from 13 residues. CDR3 sequence (DNA): TGTGCCCGGGGGGCCCTTTGGGGAACTGAAGCTTTCTTT. Its protein product is CARGALWGTEAFF.

This chain joins TRBV5-5 and TRBJ2-5, with D tentatively TRBD1 or TRBD2 (5 bases each). This CDR3 is built from 15 residues. Deletions cut 7 bases from V and 4 bases from J, with 20 bases between. Germline V lookup: CDR1 SGHKS, CDR2 YYEKEE (reference sequence). CDR3 in amino acids: CASGKEGRPIETQYF. CDR3 nucleotide sequence: TGTGCCAGCGGAAAAGAGGGACGGCCCATAGAGACCCAGTACTTC.

The genes are TRBV28 and TRBJ2-7; D is tentatively TRBD1 or TRBD2 (6 bases each). The CDR3 has 15 amino acids. Germline CDR1 reads MDHEN; CDR2 reads SYDVKM. Trimming shortened V by 4 bases and J by 6 bases, and 19 bases separated the two germline ends. The CDR3 here is CASSYRVPPGGEQYF. The DNA of the CDR3 is TGTGCCAGCAGTTACAGGGTCCCACCCGGGGGCGAGCAGTACTTC.

V is TRBV5-6 and J is TRBJ1-1; tentative D call: TRBD1 (5 bases). V lost 5 bases to trimming and J lost 6 bases, with 14 bases between them. The CDR3 is 13 amino acids. Germline V lookup: CDR1 SGHDT, CDR2 YYEEEE. The CDR3 sequence: CASSWVQAPEAFF. The CDR3, as DNA: TGTGCCAGCAGTTGGGTACAGGCCCCTGAAGCTTTCTTT.

This sequence joins TRBV12-5 and TRBJ2-1; no firm D call. The germline CDR1 and CDR2 sequences are LGHNT and FRNRAP. The CDR3 covers 13 residues. Deletions cut 6 bases from V and 8 bases from J, with 14 bases between. The CDR3 DNA is TGTGCTAGTGGCCCCCCCTACAGCGATGAGCAGTTCTTC. Translation: CASGPPYSDEQFF. Full variable domain (missing parts from reference TRBV12-5 and TRBJ2-1): DARVTQTPRHKVTEMGQEVTMRCQPILGHNTVFWYRQTMMQGLELLAYFRNRAPLDDSGMPKDRFSAEMPDATLATLKIQPSEPRDSAVYFCASGPPYSDEQFFGPGTRLTVL.

In regard to this clone: Different DNA sequences within this sample yield the same CDR3. This rearrangement joins TRBV27 to TRBJ1-1, with D unresolved. CDR3 length equals 11 residues. The germline V gene encodes CDR1 MNHEY and CDR2 SMNVEV (reference sequence). Trimming removed 8 bases at V and 5 bases at J, with 9 bases between. CDR3 nucleotide sequence: TGTGCCAGCTCAAGAGGGACTGAAGCTTTCTTT. Amino acids: CASSRGTEAFF.

This clone is a singleton in its sample. The genes are TRBV5-1 and TRBJ2-7, with 7 bases fitting TRBD1. Per the germline V gene, CDR1 is SGHRS and CDR2 is YFSETQ. The length of the CDR3 is 21 residues. The V and J ends lost 7 bases and 4 bases, in that order; junction bases with no gene match: 32. DNA for the CDR3: TGCGCCAGCGGGCCGCCAATCTCTCGGGACAGAGACATTCGACAAGAATACGAGCAGTACTTC. It specifies CASGPPISRDRDIRQEYEQYF.

The chain recombines TRBV28 with TRBJ1-3; D unresolved. Germline values: CDR1 MDHEN, CDR2 SYDVKM. The V gene lost 3 bases and the J gene lost 0 bases, with 6 bases spanning the gap. This CDR3 has 14 residues. CDR3 region: CASSLMGSGNTIYF. Written as DNA, the CDR3 is TGTGCCAGCAGTTTGATGGGCTCTGGAAACACCATATATTTT.

This chain connects TRBV4-1 to TRBJ2-7; TRBD2 aligns across 9 bases. The CDR3 runs to 16 residues. After removal of 0 bases from V and 2 bases from J, the junction contained 5 bases not matched to a gene. Per the germline V gene, CDR1 is MGHRA and CDR2 is YSYEKL. The CDR3 region is CASSQDMGLAAYEQYF. In DNA, the CDR3 is TGCGCCAGCAGCCAAGACATGGGACTAGCTGCCTACGAGCAGTACTTC.

The V and J genes are TRBV28 and TRBJ2-2, with 8 bases identical to TRBD1. The germline V gene has CDR1 MDHEN and CDR2 SYDVKM. The CDR3 runs 15 residues. V was pared by 5 bases and J by 5 bases, with 7 bases of the junction left unmatched. CDR3 sequence (DNA): TGTGCCAGCAGTCGACAGGGGTCTTGGACCGGGGAGCTGTTTTTT. It is translated as CASSRQGSWTGELFF.

CDR3 protein: CASSVGPRAGGRDEQFF. The CDR3 region has the DNA TGTGCCAGCAGCGTAGGGCCCAGGGCCGGCGGTAGGGATGAGCAGTTCTTC. The chain links TRBV9 to TRBJ2-1; maybe TRBD1 (5 bases). CDR3 length: 17 amino acids. CDR1 and CDR2 (germline): SGDLS, YYNGEE. The V gene lost 0 bases and the J gene lost 8 bases, with 21 bases spanning the gap.

The rearrangement uses TRBV7-9 and TRBJ1-2; 11 bases map to TRBD1. The V gene end was trimmed by 5 bases and the J gene end by 2 bases; junction bases not matched to a gene: 4. Germline V gives CDR1 SEHNR, CDR2 FQNEAQ (reference sequence). The length of the CDR3 is 15 residues. For the CDR3, the DNA is TGTGCCAGCAGCCTGGGGGACAGGGGGAACTATGGCTACACCTTC. Its protein is CASSLGDRGNYGYTF.

This clone is a singleton in its sample. V is TRBV10-2 and J is TRBJ2-7; D may correspond to TRBD1 or TRBD2 (5 bases each). Deletions cut 7 bases from V and 2 bases from J, with 12 bases between. There are 13 residues in the CDR3. The germline gives CDR1 WSHSY, CDR2 SAAADI. Written as DNA, the CDR3 is TGCGCCAGCATCGGCAGGGAGACCTACGAGCAGTACTTC. This encodes CASIGRETYEQYF.